The clone carrying this T cell receptor (beta chain) has ten or more counts. CDR1 is MGHRA and CDR2 is YSYEKL in the germline V gene. CDR3 size: 14 residues. With 1 base removed from V and 4 bases from J, the gap between germline ends came to 10 bases. RNA served as the template for amplifying TCR beta CDR3 regions. RT-PCR with HTBI primers came first, then second-round multiplex PCR. TCRdb used MiXCR to reprocess the multiplex PCR reads, holding one entry per CDR3 protein. The table lists about 210,000 distinct CDR3 sequences, approximately 29% of them singletons. These data originate in a study of Graves' ophthalmopathy and Graves' hyperthyroidism.

V is TRBV4-1 and J is TRBJ1-1; possible D gene TRBD1, 6 bases. The sequence was obtained from a man aged 45-60 years with Graves' ophthalmopathy. Sample: peripheral blood. For the CDR3, the DNA is TGCGCCAGCAGCCAAGTGAAAGGGGGCACTGAAGCTTTCTTT. This codes for CASSQVKGGTEAFF.